This T cell receptor (beta chain) was captured in a study of blood T cell repertoires in COVID-19. Study summary: The United States, Italy and Spain were the sources of the acute and convalescent COVID-19 samples. T cells, B-cell-depleted T cells, or PBMCs provided the cDNA or gDNA that served as material.

CDR3 size: 13 residues. Trimming took off 3 bases at V and 7 bases at J, with 9 bases between the two ends. Germline CDR1 and CDR2: SGHVS and FNYEAQ. Assay used: immunoSEQ multiplex PCR; TCRdb lists only in-frame clones, some missing. The repertoire consists of around 130,000 clones, with more than 70% occurring once and the leading ten covering approximately 1.5%. The specimen sequenced was peripheral blood. The sequence came from a man aged 55 to 69 with acute or convalescent COVID-19. The rearrangement uses TRBV7-6 and TRBJ1-4; a possible D gene is TRBD1 (6 bases). CDR3 nucleotides: TGTGCCAGCAGCTTTGGACAGACTGAAAAACTGTTTTTT. Translating it yields CASSFGQTEKLFF. Full variable domain (rest looked up from reference TRBV7-6 and TRBJ1-4): GAGVSQSPRYKVTKRGQDVALRCDPISGHVSLYWYRQALGQGPEFLTYFNYEAQQDKSGLPNDRFSAERPEGSISTLTIQRTEQRDSAMYRCASSFGQTEKLFFGSGTQLSVL.